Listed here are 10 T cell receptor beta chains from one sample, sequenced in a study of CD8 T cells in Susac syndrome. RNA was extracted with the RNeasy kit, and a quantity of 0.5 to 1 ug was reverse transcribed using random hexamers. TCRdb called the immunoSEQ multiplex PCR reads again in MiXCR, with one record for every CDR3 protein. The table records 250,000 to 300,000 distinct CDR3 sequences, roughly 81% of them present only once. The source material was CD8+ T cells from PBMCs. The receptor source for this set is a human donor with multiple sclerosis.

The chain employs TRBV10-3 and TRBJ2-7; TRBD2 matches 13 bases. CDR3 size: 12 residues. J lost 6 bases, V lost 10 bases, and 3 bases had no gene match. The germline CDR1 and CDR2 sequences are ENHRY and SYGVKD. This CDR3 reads CATRLAGGEQYF. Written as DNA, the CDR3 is TGTGCCACCAGACTAGCGGGAGGCGAGCAGTACTTC.

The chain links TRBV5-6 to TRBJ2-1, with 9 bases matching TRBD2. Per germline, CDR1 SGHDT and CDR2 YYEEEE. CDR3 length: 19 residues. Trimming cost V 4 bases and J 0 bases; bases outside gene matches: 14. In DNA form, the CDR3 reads TGTGCCAGCAGCGCGTCAGGACTAGCGACTAAAAACTCCTACAATGAGCAGTTCTTC. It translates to CASSASGLATKNSYNEQFF.

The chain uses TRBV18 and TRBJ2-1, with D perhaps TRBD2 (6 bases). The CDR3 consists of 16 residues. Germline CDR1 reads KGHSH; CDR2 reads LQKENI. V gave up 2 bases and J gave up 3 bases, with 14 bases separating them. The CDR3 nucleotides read TGTGCCAGCTCACCATCCGTGCGGGACCTCTACAATGAGCAGTTCTTC. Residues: CASSPSVRDLYNEQFF.

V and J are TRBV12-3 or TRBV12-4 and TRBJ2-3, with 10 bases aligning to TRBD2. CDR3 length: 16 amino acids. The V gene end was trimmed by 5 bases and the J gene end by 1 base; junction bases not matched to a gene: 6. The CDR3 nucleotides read TGTGCCAGCAGTCGTGCCGGGACTAGCGGCACAGATACGCAGTATTTT. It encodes CASSRAGTSGTDTQYF.

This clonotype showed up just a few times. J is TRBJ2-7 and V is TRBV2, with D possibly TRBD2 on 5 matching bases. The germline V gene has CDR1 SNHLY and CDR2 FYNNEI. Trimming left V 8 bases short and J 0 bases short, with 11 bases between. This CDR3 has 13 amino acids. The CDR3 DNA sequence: TGTGCCAGCGAAGGCGGAGGCTCCTACGAGCAGTACTTC. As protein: CASEGGGSYEQYF.

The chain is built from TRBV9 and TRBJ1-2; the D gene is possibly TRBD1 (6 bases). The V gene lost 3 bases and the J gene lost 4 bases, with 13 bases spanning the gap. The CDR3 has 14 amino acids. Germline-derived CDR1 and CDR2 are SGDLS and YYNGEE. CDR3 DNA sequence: TGTGCCAGCAGCGCGAACAGGGACTCCTATGGCTACACCTTC. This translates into CASSANRDSYGYTF.

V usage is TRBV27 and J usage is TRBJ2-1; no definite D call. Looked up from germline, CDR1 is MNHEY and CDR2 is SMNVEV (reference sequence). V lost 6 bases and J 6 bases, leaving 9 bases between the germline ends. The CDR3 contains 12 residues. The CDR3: CASSHASNEQFF. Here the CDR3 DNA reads TGTGCCAGCAGCCACGCCTCCAATGAGCAGTTCTTC.

CDR3 nucleotide sequence: TGTGCCAGCAGTAACCTGGACAGCTACGAGCAGTACTTC. Translating it yields CASSNLDSYEQYF. This rearrangement joins TRBV6-1 to TRBJ2-7, with a possible D match to TRBD1 (6 bases). Looked up from germline, CDR1 is MNHNS and CDR2 is SASEGT. The CDR3 spans 13 residues. V lost 5 bases to trimming and J lost 3 bases, with 11 bases between them.

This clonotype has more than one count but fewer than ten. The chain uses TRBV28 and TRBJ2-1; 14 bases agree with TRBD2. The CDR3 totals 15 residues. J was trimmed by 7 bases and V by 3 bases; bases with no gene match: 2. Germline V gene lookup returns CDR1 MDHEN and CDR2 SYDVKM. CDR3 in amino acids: CASSLRTSGRNEQFF. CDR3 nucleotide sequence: TGTGCCAGCAGTTTGCGGACTAGCGGGAGGAATGAGCAGTTCTTC. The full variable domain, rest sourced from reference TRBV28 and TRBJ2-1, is DVKVTQSSRYLVKRTGEKVFLECVQDMDHENMFWYRQDPGLGLRLIYFSYDVKMKEKGDIPEGYSVSREKKERFSLILESASTNQTSMYLCASSLRTSGRNEQFFGPGTRLTVL.

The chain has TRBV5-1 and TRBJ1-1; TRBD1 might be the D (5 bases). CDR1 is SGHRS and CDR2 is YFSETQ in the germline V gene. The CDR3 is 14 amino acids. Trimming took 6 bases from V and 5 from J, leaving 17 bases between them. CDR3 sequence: CASTPPGERTEAFF. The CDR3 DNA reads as TGCGCCAGCACGCCTCCGGGGGAAAGAACTGAAGCTTTCTTT.